The rows below give T cell receptor beta chains drawn from one sample of a study of cytomegalovirus exposure and HLA in healthy donors. TCRdb's table, derived via immunoSEQ multiplex PCR, lists solely in-frame clones and lacks some. The sample has about 110,000 clones; more than 60% are singletons. The specimen sequenced was PBMCs. The receptors were sampled from a man in his forties in good health and CMV-seronegative. Each CDR3 is given with its conserved first and last residue. D genes are given only for firm matches. Rows give clone size only sometimes, using once, few, many, or a class for an expanded clone.

abundance,d_gene,j_gene,v_gene,CDR3aa,CDR3nt
-,TRBD2,TRBJ2-4,TRBV4-1,CASSQEGTSGAKNIQYF,TGCGCCAGCAGCCAAGAAGGGACTAGCGGAGCCAAAAACATTCAGTACTTC
-,TRBD2,TRBJ2-1,TRBV5-6,CASSRGRAGGLGPYNEQFF,TGTGCCAGCAGCCGGGGGAGGGCGGGGGGGCTAGGGCCCTACAATGAGCAGTTCTTC
-,TRBD1,TRBJ1-5,TRBV5-6,CASSLAGTANQPQHF,TGTGCCAGCAGCTTGGCCGGGACAGCTAATCAGCCCCAGCATTTT
few,-,TRBJ1-4,TRBV5-1,CASSAGTPGNEKLFF,TGCGCCAGCAGCGCCGGGACACCAGGAAATGAAAAACTGTTTTTT
few,-,TRBJ2-2,TRBV6-5,CASSNERNTGELFF,TGTGCCAGCAGCAACGAGAGAAACACCGGGGAGCTGTTTTTT
-,-,TRBJ2-3,TRBV19,CASSGITDTQYF,TGTGCCAGCTCAGGGATAACAGATACGCAGTATTTT
-,-,TRBJ2-7,TRBV25-1,CASSGYGGYDEQYF,TGTGCCAGCAGTGGGTACGGAGGTTATGACGAGCAGTACTTC
once,TRBD1,TRBJ2-7,TRBV6-6,CASSYSSDRGSYEQYF,TGTGCCAGCAGTTACTCGAGTGACAGGGGCTCCTACGAGCAGTACTTC
-,-,TRBJ2-1,TRBV6-1,CASSGLEANEQFF,TGTGCCAGCAGTGGGCTAGAAGCCAATGAGCAGTTCTTC
-,-,TRBJ1-5,TRBV5-6,CASSLSGQGSQPQHF,TGTGCCAGCAGCTTGTCGGGCCAGGGTAGCCAGCCCCAGCATTTT
-,TRBD1,TRBJ1-2,TRBV5-6,CASSLGTAVPNYGYTF,TGTGCCAGCAGCCTCGGGACAGCCGTTCCGAACTATGGCTACACCTTC
few,TRBD2,TRBJ2-3,TRBV5-1,CASSLLLAGVDTQYF,TGCGCCAGCAGCTTGCTACTAGCGGGGGTAGATACGCAGTATTTT
-,-,TRBJ2-5,TRBV7-9,CASLRPGEETQYF,TGTGCCAGCCTCAGACCAGGGGAAGAGACCCAGTACTTC
-,TRBD1,TRBJ1-6,TRBV4-2,CASSHPPGTGGISYNSPLHF,TGTGCCAGCAGCCATCCCCCCGGGACAGGGGGCATCTCCTATAATTCACCCCTCCACTTT
once,-,TRBJ1-2,TRBV5-1,CASSVQEGLTYGYTF,TGCGCCAGCAGCGTCCAAGAGGGACTAACCTATGGCTACACCTTC
-,TRBD2,TRBJ2-1,TRBV29-1,CSVVAGGLLNEQFF,TGCAGCGTTGTAGCGGGGGGACTTTTGAATGAGCAGTTCTTC
-,-,TRBJ2-7,TRBV6-5,CASSYGVAGGTYEQYF,TGTGCCAGCAGTTACGGTGTGGCAGGAGGTACCTACGAGCAGTACTTC
-,TRBD2,TRBJ2-1,TRBV6-1,CASSEDGLGWDEQFF,TGTGCCAGCAGTGAAGATGGACTAGGGTGGGATGAGCAGTTCTTC
-,TRBD2,TRBJ2-1,TRBV29-1,CSVAAGGTYNEQFF,TGCAGCGTTGCAGCGGGGGGGACGTACAATGAGCAGTTCTTC
-,-,TRBJ1-2,TRBV19,CASSRQLANYGYTF,TGTGCCAGTAGTCGACAGTTAGCTAACTATGGCTACACCTTC
-,-,TRBJ1-1,TRBV6-4,CARVGGQRGPEAFF,TGTGCCAGGGTCGGGGGGCAACGGGGCCCTGAAGCTTTCTTT
once,TRBD2,TRBJ2-5,TRBV5-4,CASRGERGAGETQYF,TGTGCCAGCAGGGGGGAGCGGGGGGCGGGGGAGACCCAGTACTTC
-,-,TRBJ1-2,TRBV29-1,CSVESGYGYTF,TGCAGCGTTGAATCAGGCTATGGCTACACCTTC
-,TRBD1,TRBJ1-1,TRBV7-2,CASSPTGQLNTEAFF,TGTGCCAGCAGCCCAACGGGACAGTTGAACACTGAAGCTTTCTTT
-,-,TRBJ2-5,TRBV4-1,CASSQGTGTYQETQYF,TGCGCCAGCAGCCAGGGTACAGGAACCTACCAAGAGACCCAGTACTTC
-,-,TRBJ2-7,TRBV2,CASSAFTYEQYF,TGTGCCAGCAGCGCGTTTACCTACGAGCAGTACTTC
-,TRBD2,TRBJ2-3,TRBV7-2,CASSPKRGTADTQYF,TGTGCCAGCAGCCCTAAGCGGGGTACCGCAGATACGCAGTATTTT
-,-,TRBJ2-1,TRBV7-9,CASSARVGGSYYNEQFF,TGTGCCAGCAGCGCACGCGTTGGGGGGAGCTACTACAATGAGCAGTTCTTC
-,-,TRBJ1-1,TRBV7-9,CASVLESPVAEAFF,TGTGCCAGCGTTCTAGAGAGCCCGGTGGCTGAAGCTTTCTTT
-,-,TRBJ1-3,TRBV9,CASSVRDMGNTIYF,TGTGCCAGCAGCGTTCGGGACATGGGAAACACCATATATTTT
-,TRBD1,TRBJ2-7,TRBV6-5,CATRQGIPYEQYF,TGTGCCACGAGACAGGGAATCCCCTACGAGCAGTACTTC